The 22 T cell receptor beta chains below come from one sample, sequenced in a study of regulatory T cells in long-lasting Graves disease. Construction of TCR beta libraries relied on iRepertoire HTBI primers and on Arm-PCR targeting CDR3 regions. TCRdb passed the multiplex PCR reads through MiXCR, listing each CDR3 protein once. The sample consists of about 560,000 distinct CDR3 sequences, 15% to 20% of them appearing once. Regarding time point: newly diagnosed GD, antithyroid drugs for less than 3 months. Researchers made the TCR library from RNA that was extracted from PBMCs. These data were also reused for a study on T cells in Graves' hyperthyroidism and ophthalmopathy.

This material consisted of peripheral blood mononuclear cells (PBMCs), taken at new diagnosis, from a patient treated with antithyroid drugs. The receptors originated from a man aged 18 to 35 with Graves disease.

Many counts were recorded for this clonotype. The rearrangement uses TRBV6-1 and TRBJ2-3, with a possible D match to TRBD2 (5 bases). V gave up 7 bases and J gave up 3 bases, with 11 bases separating them. The germline CDR1 and CDR2 sequences are MNHNS and SASEGT. CDR3 length: 13 amino acids. The CDR3 DNA sequence: TGTGCCAGCACCGAGACTAATACAGATACGCAGTATTTT. Amino acid sequence: CASTETNTDTQYF.

The V gene is TRBV6-2 or TRBV6-3, the J gene TRBJ2-1, with D possibly TRBD1 on 6 matching bases. The CDR3 is 12 amino acids. The germline V and J ends were trimmed by 5 bases and 15 bases, with 17 bases remaining between them. Germline CDR1 reads MNHEY; CDR2 reads SVGEGT. CDR3 nucleotide sequence: TGTGCCAGCAGTGAACAGGGCCCCAGTCCGTTCTTC. Protein: CASSEQGPSPFF.

This clonotype has at least ten counts. This sequence joins TRBV27 and TRBJ2-1; perhaps TRBD1 as D (6 bases). The ends were cut back, 5 bases at V and 3 bases at J, with 14 bases in the middle. There are 15 residues in the CDR3. CDR1 MNHEY and CDR2 SMNVEV come from the germline V gene (reference sequence). CDR3 bases: TGTGCCAGCAGTGAAGGACAGCCTGTCTACAATGAGCAGTTCTTC. It is translated as CASSEGQPVYNEQFF.

There are many counts of this clonotype. The V call is TRBV7-9, the J call TRBJ2-1; the match to TRBD2 covers 10 bases. Germline assignment: CDR1 SEHNR and CDR2 FQNEAQ (reference sequence). The CDR3 covers 15 residues. Unmatched junction bases numbered 3, after V lost 1 base and J lost 6 bases. DNA for the CDR3: TGTGCCAGCAGCTTAGTGGCTAGCGGGAGCAATGAGCAGTTCTTC. It is translated as CASSLVASGSNEQFF.

This clonotype was seen ten or more times. Here the CDR3 DNA reads TGTGCCAGCAGTTTGGGGCAGATTCAAGAGACCCAGTACTTC. Its protein product is CASSLGQIQETQYF. V gene TRBV12-3 or TRBV12-4 combines with J gene TRBJ2-5, with D perhaps TRBD1 (5 bases). There are 14 residues in the CDR3. Trimming took off 3 bases at V and 2 bases at J, with 10 bases between the two ends.

This rearrangement joins TRBV14 to TRBJ2-5; D gene uncertain. V was pared by 6 bases and J by 5 bases, with 13 bases between. The CDR3 has 13 amino acids. Germline V CDR1 and CDR2: SGHDN, FVKESK. The CDR3 nucleotides read TGTGCCAGCAGGGCGGATTTGGAGGAGACCCAGTACTTC. Its protein is CASRADLEETQYF.

This clonotype was observed many times. CDR3 nucleotide sequence: TGTGCCTGGGACCGGACAGGGGTCGGGGATACGCAGTATTTT. Amino acid sequence: CAWDRTGVGDTQYF. This sequence joins TRBV30 and TRBJ2-3; 9 positions match TRBD1. CDR3 length: 14 amino acids. Trimming removed 5 bases from V and 6 bases from J; junction bases left unmatched: 9. In germline, CDR1 is GTSNPN, CDR2 SVGIG (reference sequence).

This clonotype was picked up a small number of times. The chain recombines TRBV27 with TRBJ2-2; D remains ambiguous. The CDR3 runs to 14 residues. V was pared by 3 bases and J by 4 bases, with 9 bases between. Germline V CDR1 and CDR2: MNHEY, SMNVEV (reference sequence). The CDR3 DNA sequence: TGTGCCAGCAGTTTCGTTCAGTCCACCGGGGAGCTGTTTTTT. Its protein is CASSFVQSTGELFF.

The rearrangement joins TRBV11-1 to TRBJ2-1, with D perhaps TRBD1 (5 bases). The germline V and J ends were trimmed by 7 bases and 9 bases, with 19 bases remaining between them. The germline V gene has CDR1 SGHAT and CDR2 FQDESV (reference sequence). The CDR3 has 14 amino acids. The CDR3 sequence: CASTPSSRAGEQFF. DNA of the CDR3: TGTGCCAGCACCCCAAGCAGCAGGGCAGGTGAGCAGTTCTTC.

In this sample, this clonotype turned up many times. The CDR3 sequence is CSVAPGGSYNEQFF. CDR3 in DNA: TGCAGCGTTGCGCCCGGGGGCTCCTACAATGAGCAGTTCTTC. This rearrangement joins TRBV29-1 to TRBJ2-1; a weak D match, TRBD2 (6 bases). This CDR3 has 14 amino acids. Germline lookup yields CDR1 SQVTM and CDR2 ANQGSEA. Trimming pared 4 bases from V and 0 bases from J, leaving 10 bases between.

The rearrangement links TRBV11-3 to TRBJ2-1; TRBD2 agrees at 7 bases. Germline loops: CDR1 SGHNT, CDR2 YENEEA. This CDR3 comprises 16 residues. Losses at the gene ends were 2 bases for V and 0 bases for J; bases not matched to a gene: 4. In nucleotides, the CDR3 is TGTGCCAGCAGCTTACATCTAGCGGACTCCTACAATGAGCAGTTCTTC. It is translated as CASSLHLADSYNEQFF.

This clonotype was seen repeatedly, ten times or more. The gene calls are TRBV5-1 and TRBJ2-7, with 8 bases identical to TRBD1. Trimming at V came to 4 bases and at J to 1 base, leaving 7 bases not matched to a gene. The CDR3 extends over 15 amino acids. The germline V gene has CDR1 SGHRS and CDR2 YFSETQ. CDR3 coding DNA: TGCGCCAGCAGCCCCCCGGGACAGGCTTCCTACGAGCAGTACTTC. This codes for CASSPPGQASYEQYF.

The sample holds many counts of this clonotype. The rearrangement links TRBV29-1 to TRBJ2-4, with TRBD1 as a possible D gene (6 bases). This CDR3 is 14 amino acids long. Trimming left V 8 bases short and J 1 base short, with 15 bases between. Germline CDR1 is SQVTM and CDR2 is ANQGSEA. The CDR3 DNA sequence: TGCAGCAGGATTATCGACAGGGCCAAAAACATTCAGTACTTC. Its protein product is CSRIIDRAKNIQYF.

This sequence joins TRBV10-3 and TRBJ2-4, with D maybe TRBD2 (7 bases). With the DNA end fitting TRBJ2-5 better, the J assignment may be wrong. Germline V gene data show CDR1 as ENHRY and CDR2 as SYGVKD. The CDR3 consists of 16 residues. The CDR3, as DNA: TGTGCCATCAGTGAGCCGGGGGGCGGAACGGGAGAGACCCAGTACTTC. The encoded protein is CAISEPGGGTGETQYF.

This clonotype was detected ten times or more. V usage is TRBV28 and J usage is TRBJ2-2, with TRBD2 matching over 14 bases. Germline values: CDR1 MDHEN, CDR2 SYDVKM. The trim removed 6 bases at V and 1 base at J, leaving 4 bases unmatched. The CDR3 contains 17 residues. The CDR3 is CASSPGTSGRNTGELFF. Here the CDR3 DNA reads TGTGCCAGCAGCCCCGGGACTAGCGGGAGGAACACCGGGGAGCTGTTTTTT.

Of note for this clonotype: This likely came from a read error, as a far larger clone is one base away. CDR3 DNA: TGTGCCAGCAGTGAGCTAGGGTCGGGAGCATTCTACGAGCAGTTCTTC. Translation gives CASSELGSGAFYEQFF. This chain uses TRBV2 with TRBJ2-1, with D tentatively TRBD2 (6 bases). The CDR3 contains 16 residues. CDR1 is SNHLY, CDR2 FYNNEI, per germline. Trimming stripped 3 bases from V and 10 bases from J, with 22 bases between.

CDR3 nucleotide sequence: TGTGCCAGCAGTCTAGTGGGGACTAGCGGGCTAGGGGATACGCAGTATTTT. Amino acid sequence: CASSLVGTSGLGDTQYF. The chain couples TRBV9 to TRBJ2-3; TRBD2 agrees at 12 bases. Trimming cost V 5 bases and J 6 bases; bases outside gene matches: 13. Germline V gene lookup returns CDR1 SGDLS and CDR2 YYNGEE. CDR3 size: 17 residues.

The J gene is TRBJ2-2, the V gene TRBV24-1, with 12 bases fitting TRBD2. Germline CDR1 reads KGHDR; CDR2 reads SFDVKD. The CDR3 totals 16 residues. The V gene end was trimmed by 4 bases and the J gene end by 6 bases; junction bases not matched to a gene: 5. CDR3 protein: CATSDPGLAGAGELFF. The CDR3 DNA reads TGTGCCACCAGTGACCCGGGACTAGCGGGCGCCGGGGAGCTGTTTTTT.

V is TRBV6-2 or TRBV6-3 and J is TRBJ2-5, with 13 bases identical to TRBD2. In germline, CDR1 is MNHEY, CDR2 SVGEGT. V lost 2 bases, J lost 4 bases, and 10 bases stayed unmatched. This CDR3 has 18 residues. Here the CDR3 DNA reads TGTGCCAGCAGTTACCGAACAAGGGGACTAGCGGGAAGAGAGACCCAGTACTTC. It specifies CASSYRTRGLAGRETQYF.

This clonotype appeared many times. The chain recombines TRBV3-1 with TRBJ2-1, with TRBD2 matching over 14 bases. The CDR3 sequence is 17 residues long. CDR1 LGHDT and CDR2 YNNKEL come from the germline V gene (reference sequence). V was pared by 0 bases and J by 10 bases, with 8 bases of the junction left unmatched. CDR3 loop: CASSQDRSTSGRAEQFF. In DNA form, the CDR3 reads TGTGCCAGCAGCCAAGATAGGTCGACTAGCGGGAGGGCGGAGCAGTTCTTC.

In its sample, this clonotype was seen a few times. The genes are TRBV13 and TRBJ2-1, with no clear D. This CDR3 is built from 13 residues. The V end lost 0 bases, the J end lost 8 bases, and 8 bases lay between the germline ends. The germline V gene has CDR1 PRHDT and CDR2 FYEKMQ (reference sequence). The CDR3 coding sequence is TGTGCCAGCAGCTTAGGCCGAGTGGATGAGCAGTTCTTC. Amino acid sequence: CASSLGRVDEQFF.

This clonotype was picked up a small number of times. V and J are TRBV5-6 and TRBJ1-2, with D unresolved. The CDR3 totals 14 residues. CDR1 and CDR2 from the germline V gene are SGHDT and YYEEEE. V lost 2 bases and J 8 bases, leaving 16 bases between the germline ends. The CDR3 DNA reads TGTGCCAGCAGCTTAAATGGGTCTCCGAGGGGCTACACCTTC. This gives the protein CASSLNGSPRGYTF.